The 19 T cell receptor beta chains reported below all come from one sample, sequenced in a study of shared clonotypes between healthy human individuals (dated by TCRdb to 2019 to 2021). Library preparation used the immunoSEQ multiplex PCR assay. The source is immuneACCESS, and TCRdb retained only in-frame sequences with V and J called. Part of the clones is not carried over; for the studies checked, unresolved V genes explain less than half of this, and the remainder is unexplained. This sample holds millions of clones; around nine tenths were observed only once. The biggest ten clones account for over 0.12% of the sample. What was sequenced was naive CD4+ T cells sorted from blood. The intended sense of this specimen's cell subset or site label: CD45RA+ positively selected. The receptors derive from a man between 18 and 29 years old in good health.

This chain joins TRBV7-9 and TRBJ2-2; unclear D gene. V was cut by 1 base and J by 1 base, with 10 bases left in between. The germline CDR1 and CDR2 sequences are SEHNR and FQNEAQ (reference sequence). CDR3 length: 16 residues. The CDR3 sequence is CASSLGPARNTGELFF. Written as DNA, the CDR3 is TGTGCCAGCAGCTTAGGCCCCGCTAGGAACACCGGGGAGCTGTTTTTT.

The chain links TRBV19 to TRBJ2-5, with D possibly TRBD1 on 6 matching bases. This CDR3 contains 13 residues. The V gene lost 9 bases and the J gene lost 0 bases, with 11 bases spanning the gap. Germline assignment: CDR1 LNHDA and CDR2 SQIVND (reference sequence). This chain's CDR3 is CASRGQNQETQYF. The CDR3 DNA follows: TGTGCCAGCCGCGGACAGAACCAAGAGACCCAGTACTTC.

The chain links TRBV7-6 to TRBJ2-7, with D possibly being TRBD2 (6 bases). In germline, CDR1 is SGHVS, CDR2 FNYEAQ. CDR3 length equals 14 residues. Trimming stripped 4 bases from V and 2 bases from J, with 12 bases between. DNA for the CDR3: TGTGCCAGCAGCTCGGGAGTCGGCCCCTACGAGCAGTACTTC. This gives the protein CASSSGVGPYEQYF.

J is TRBJ1-4 and V is TRBV15; D gene ambiguous. The CDR3 contains 12 residues. Per the germline V gene, CDR1 is LNHNV and CDR2 is YYDKDF (reference sequence). V dropped 3 bases and J dropped 10 bases, with 9 bases sitting between them. The CDR3 region is CATSSSSVKLFF. CDR3 DNA sequence: TGTGCCACCAGCAGTTCGTCGGTAAAACTGTTTTTT.

This chain links TRBV9 with TRBJ2-2; D perhaps matches TRBD2 (5 bases). Germline loops: CDR1 SGDLS, CDR2 YYNGEE. The V end was cut by 3 bases, the J end by 6 bases, with 12 bases between. The CDR3 has 14 amino acids. The CDR3 spells CASSASTGSGELFF. Written as DNA, the CDR3 is TGTGCCAGCAGCGCATCGACGGGGTCCGGGGAGCTGTTTTTT.

About this clone itself: Other DNA variants within this sample encode the same CDR3. The genes are TRBV4-1 and TRBJ2-7; no definite D call. This CDR3 is built from 14 residues. The ends were cut back, 2 bases at V and 1 base at J, with 9 bases in the middle. In germline, CDR1 is MGHRA, CDR2 YSYEKL. The CDR3 loop is CASSQPGRSYEQYF. DNA of the CDR3: TGCGCCAGCAGCCAACCCGGACGGTCCTACGAGCAGTACTTC.

Points on this clone: This CDR3 is also generated by other DNA sequences in the sample. The chain carries TRBV10-2 and TRBJ2-3; D not certain. Trimming took 5 bases from V and 0 from J, leaving 3 bases between them. This CDR3 spans 12 amino acids. In germline, CDR1 is WSHSY, CDR2 SAAADI. The CDR3: CASSPSTDTQYF. The CDR3 nucleotides read TGCGCCAGCAGTCCCAGCACAGATACGCAGTATTTT.

The chain couples TRBV6-6 to TRBJ2-7; either TRBD1 or TRBD2 may supply D (5 bases each). The CDR3 loop spans 14 amino acids. Per the germline V gene, CDR1 is MNHNY and CDR2 is SVGAGI (reference sequence). V was pared by 6 bases and J by 5 bases, with 17 bases between. The CDR3 coding sequence is TGTGCCAGCAGGAGGGGTCAGGGTACTGACGAGCAGTACTTC. As protein: CASRRGQGTDEQYF.

This clone was recorded once. The chain combines TRBV11-2 with TRBJ2-7; D is possibly TRBD1 or TRBD2 (5 bases each). V lost 4 bases and J 2 bases, leaving 12 bases between the germline ends. The CDR3 extends over 14 amino acids. Germline V lookup: CDR1 SGHAT, CDR2 FQNNGV. The CDR3 DNA reads as TGTGCCAGCAGCTCAACCGGGACGGCCTACGAGCAGTACTTC. This translates into CASSSTGTAYEQYF.

The chain employs TRBV4-1 and TRBJ2-7, with 8 bases matching TRBD1. The CDR3 runs to 16 residues. Germline CDR1 reads MGHRA; CDR2 reads YSYEKL. The J segment lost 1 base and the V segment lost 0 bases, leaving 5 bases of the junction unmatched. CDR3 in amino acids: CASSQERTGISYEQYF. CDR3 coding DNA: TGCGCCAGCAGCCAAGAACGGACAGGGATTTCCTACGAGCAGTACTTC.

The gene calls are TRBV6-6 and TRBJ1-2; 10 bases are shared with TRBD1. Unmatched junction bases numbered 3, after V lost 2 bases and J lost 6 bases. This CDR3 spans 14 amino acids. The germline V gene encodes CDR1 MNHNY and CDR2 SVGAGI (reference sequence). The CDR3 is CASSYGTGVHGYTF. CDR3 coding DNA: TGTGCCAGCAGTTACGGGACAGGGGTCCATGGCTACACCTTC.

The chain employs TRBV5-4 and TRBJ2-2; 14 bases map to TRBD2. The germline gives CDR1 SGHNT, CDR2 YYREEE (reference sequence). J lost 6 bases, V lost 4 bases, and 8 bases had no gene match. This CDR3 contains 17 residues. CDR3 residues: CASSPTSGGASSGELFF. The CDR3 DNA reads as TGTGCCAGCAGCCCGACTAGCGGGGGGGCCAGTTCCGGGGAGCTGTTTTTT.

The gene calls are TRBV6-5 and TRBJ2-5; 9 nucleotides match TRBD1. Per germline, CDR1 MNHEY and CDR2 SVGAGI. There are 14 residues in the CDR3. The V and J ends lost 6 bases and 5 bases, in that order; junction bases with no gene match: 7. This CDR3 reads CASSTPGTGETQYF. CDR3 bases: TGTGCCAGCAGCACCCCCGGGACAGGGGAGACCCAGTACTTC.

The gene calls are TRBV11-2 and TRBJ2-1, with D unclear. Germline V CDR1 and CDR2: SGHAT, FQNNGV. V gave up 4 bases and J gave up 4 bases, with 11 bases separating them. The length of the CDR3 is 14 residues. CDR3 nucleotide sequence: TGTGCCAGCAGCTCGGTGTGGGGTTACAATGAGCAGTTCTTC. Encoded protein: CASSSVWGYNEQFF. Combining the CDR3 with reference TRBV11-2 and TRBJ2-1 gives the whole variable domain EAGVAQSPRYKIIEKRQSVAFWCNPISGHATLYWYQQILGQGPKLLIQFQNNGVVDDSQLPKDRFSAERLKGVDSTLKIQPAKLEDSAVYLCASSSVWGYNEQFFGPGTRLTVL.

The CDR3 region has the DNA TGTGCCAGCAGTTTGACCGGCCATGGGGCCAACGTCCTGACTTTC. Translation: CASSLTGHGANVLTF. The genes are TRBV28 and TRBJ2-6; D gene unclear. V dropped 3 bases and J dropped 3 bases, with 9 bases sitting between them. CDR1 and CDR2 (germline): MDHEN, SYDVKM. The CDR3 is 15 amino acids.

This chain connects TRBV2 to TRBJ2-3; either TRBD1 or TRBD2 may supply D (7 bases each). The CDR3 consists of 18 residues. In germline, CDR1 is SNHLY, CDR2 FYNNEI. V lost 5 bases and J 3 bases, leaving 24 bases between the germline ends. CDR3 amino acids: CASSRWGGQTIRTDTQYF. Here the CDR3 DNA reads TGTGCCAGCAGTAGATGGGGGGGACAGACGATACGGACAGATACGCAGTATTTT. The entire variable domain, with the rest obtained from reference TRBV2 and TRBJ2-3, is as follows: EPEVTQTPSHQVTQMGQEVILRCVPISNHLYFYWYRQILGQKVEFLVSFYNNEISEKSEIFDDQFSVERPDGSNFTLKIRSTKLEDSAMYFCASSRWGGQTIRTDTQYFGPGTRLTVL.

Comments on this clone: This sample also contains other DNA sequences that code for the same CDR3. The chain recombines TRBV28 with TRBJ1-2; TRBD1 matches 7 bases. The CDR3 extends over 15 amino acids. With 7 bases clipped from V and 4 bases from J, the junction kept 12 bases outside the gene matches. CDR1 and CDR2 from the germline V gene are MDHEN and SYDVKM. CDR3 DNA sequence: TGTGCCAGCATAGTTGCCGGACAGGCCCTCTATGGCTACACCTTC. Amino acid sequence: CASIVAGQALYGYTF.

The rearrangement uses TRBV7-9 and TRBJ2-7; 9 nucleotides agree with TRBD1. Germline V gene lookup returns CDR1 SEHNR and CDR2 FQNEAQ (reference sequence). V lost 3 bases to trimming and J lost 6 bases; unmatched junction nucleotides: 12. The CDR3 extends over 16 amino acids. The CDR3, as DNA: TGTGCCAGCAGCTTTATGTTACAGGACAGGGGAAGCGAGCAGTACTTC. It translates to CASSFMLQDRGSEQYF.

The chain couples TRBV29-1 to TRBJ2-7; 7 positions agree with TRBD2. The CDR3 sequence is 10 residues long. V shed 7 bases, J shed 6 bases, and the junction held 3 bases outside the gene matches. Germline V gene data show CDR1 as SQVTM and CDR2 as ANQGSEA. The CDR3: CSASGGEQYF. The CDR3 DNA reads as TGCAGCGCCTCGGGGGGCGAGCAGTACTTC.